This note documents a single TCR beta chain sequence. Its specificity is unknown. Addition of a universal primer site occurred through template switching, and cDNA carried unique molecular identifiers. TCRdb processed the 5' RACE reads anew with MiXCR; each CDR3 protein has one entry. The sample records around 500,000 distinct CDR3 sequences, about 14% being singletons. The data stem from a study of identical twins. Germline-derived CDR1 and CDR2 are MNHEY and SVGEGT. The V gene end was trimmed by 3 bases and the J gene end by 3 bases; junction bases not matched to a gene: 12. The CDR3 is made up of 17 amino acids. The study's findings and limits: Researchers reported excess low generation probability among twin-shared out-of-frame alpha sequences. Models underestimated how often monozygotic twins shared out-of-frame TCR alpha.

This sample also appeared in a second study, on yellow fever vaccine responses in identical twins. That work adds: The T cell response to vaccination in identical twins was reportedly partly convergent and partly personalized.

The sample was CD4+ T cells sorted from blood. The rearrangement joins TRBV6-2 or TRBV6-3 to TRBJ1-2; TRBD1 agrees at 8 bases. The sequence was collected from a woman aged 18-29 years in good health. The CDR3 DNA is TGTGCCAGCAGTTATCGTCTGCAGACAGGGGCCGACTATGGCTACACCTTC. Encoded protein: CASSYRLQTGADYGYTF.